Below, 10 T cell receptor beta chains from the same sample are listed, as sequenced in a study of shared clonotypes between healthy human individuals. Sequencing used immunoSEQ multiplex PCR; TCRdb keeps in-frame clones, though not all of them. Altogether some 470,000 clones are present, 76% being singletons, with the ten largest covering 10% to 15%. The sample comprised PBMCs. Receptor source: a woman aged 40 to 50 in good health. Some clones in this sample may be carry-over from other donors' samples.

The rearrangement uses TRBV30 and TRBJ1-5; D is unclear. Germline loops: CDR1 GTSNPN, CDR2 SVGIG (reference sequence). CDR3 length: 15 residues. V was clipped by 2 bases and J by 9 bases, with 20 bases between them. Written as DNA, the CDR3 is TGTGCCTGGAGTCCCCCGCCCCTTGGAGCAGGGCCCCAGCATTTT. This sequence encodes CAWSPPPLGAGPQHF.

V gene TRBV4-1 combines with J gene TRBJ2-7; 12 nucleotides line up with TRBD2. The germline gives CDR1 MGHRA, CDR2 YSYEKL. The V segment lost 0 bases and the J segment 4 bases; nucleotides outside the gene matches: 4. CDR3 length equals 16 residues. The CDR3 nucleotides are TGCGCCAGCAGCCAAGACCGGACTAGCGGGGAGTACGAGCAGTACTTC. Its protein is CASSQDRTSGEYEQYF.

This clone was seen only a few times. The chain employs TRBV6-6 and TRBJ1-2, with D possibly TRBD1 on 6 matching bases. The CDR3 length is 13 residues. From germline, CDR1 is MNHNY and CDR2 SVGAGI (reference sequence). The V end lost 6 bases, the J end lost 4 bases, and 12 bases lay between the germline ends. The CDR3 bases are TGTGCCAGCAGCCGTACAGGGACCTATGGCTACACCTTC. This gives the protein CASSRTGTYGYTF.

The genes are TRBV5-1 and TRBJ2-1, with 7 bases that match TRBD2. V lost 6 bases to trimming and J lost 6 bases; unmatched junction nucleotides: 6. CDR3 length: 13 amino acids. From germline, CDR1 is SGHRS and CDR2 YFSETQ. In DNA, the CDR3 is TGCGCCAGCAAAGTCGCGGGAGCCAATGAGCAGTTCTTC. Its protein is CASKVAGANEQFF. Complete variable domain (other parts from reference TRBV5-1 and TRBJ2-1): KAGVTQTPRYLIKTRGQQVTLSCSPISGHRSVSWYQQTPGQGLQFLFEYFSETQRNKGNFPGRFSGRQFSNSRSEMNVSTLELGDSALYLCASKVAGANEQFFGPGTRLTVL.

The chain recombines TRBV11-2 with TRBJ2-7, with D unclear. Germline CDR1 reads SGHAT; CDR2 reads FQNNGV. The length of the CDR3 is 15 residues. Trimming left V 4 bases short and J 0 bases short, with 13 bases between. CDR3 sequence: CASSYTPSSSYEQYF. In DNA, the CDR3 is TGTGCCAGCAGCTACACACCATCGAGCTCCTACGAGCAGTACTTC.

The chain recombines TRBV7-9 with TRBJ2-1; 9 bases line up with TRBD2. After removal of 1 base from V and 6 bases from J, the junction contained 7 bases not matched to a gene. The CDR3 is made up of 16 amino acids. Germline CDR1 reads SEHNR; CDR2 reads FQNEAQ (reference sequence). In DNA form, the CDR3 reads TGTGCCAGCAGCTTAGGGAGCGGGAGGTTGGGCAATGAGCAGTTCTTC. Its protein is CASSLGSGRLGNEQFF.

The chain has TRBV27 and TRBJ2-2; D is tentatively TRBD1 or TRBD2 (7 bases each). Germline CDR1 MNHEY, CDR2 SMNVEV (reference sequence). The length of the CDR3 is 18 residues. Trimming removed 5 bases from V and 2 bases from J, with 21 bases in between. DNA for the CDR3: TGTGCCAGCAGTAACCGAGGGGGCGGGAGAGGAAACACCGGGGAGCTGTTTTTT. It yields the protein CASSNRGGGRGNTGELFF.

This clone is a singleton in its sample. The chain employs TRBV7-2 and TRBJ2-7, with D possibly being TRBD2 (6 bases). Trimming shortened V by 1 base and J by 4 bases, and 14 bases separated the two germline ends. Germline values: CDR1 SGHTA, CDR2 FQGNSA. The CDR3 totals 15 residues. CDR3 bases: TGTGCCAGCAGCTTAGTTAGCGGAATTCCTTACGAGCAGTACTTC. It codes for CASSLVSGIPYEQYF.

This clone was counted once. The J gene is TRBJ2-5, the V gene TRBV28; 10 bases line up with TRBD2. V dropped 5 bases and J dropped 5; count of bases not matched to a gene: 5. The CDR3 spans 14 residues. In germline, CDR1 is MDHEN, CDR2 SYDVKM. For the CDR3, the DNA is TGTGCCAGCAGTCCTAGCGGGAGAGGTGAGACCCAGTACTTC. Its translation: CASSPSGRGETQYF.

The chain is built from TRBV27 and TRBJ1-1, with D possibly being TRBD1 (6 bases). V lost 7 bases and J lost 5, with 20 bases in between. Germline CDR1 and CDR2: MNHEY and SMNVEV (reference sequence). This CDR3 has 15 residues. CDR3: CASIQLRGPITEAFF. Here the CDR3 DNA reads TGTGCCAGCATCCAGCTCCGGGGGCCGATTACTGAAGCTTTCTTT.